The 20 T cell receptor beta chains below were found in one sample sequenced in a study of CD8 T cells in ankylosing spondylitis. General observations from the study: Ankylosing spondylitis blood seemed to carry a telltale TCR beta motif made of fewer than ten highly homologous variants.

One entry per CDR3 protein results from TCRdb running MiXCR on the 5' RACE reads. The table shows 330,000 or so distinct CDR3 sequences, with 7.5% to 9% occurring only once. Their antigens are not known. The material sequenced was blood, either unsorted or a sorted T cell fraction (not recorded which). Source of these receptors: a male donor with ankylosing spondylitis.

Only a few counts were recorded for this clonotype. The rearrangement uses TRBV7-9 and TRBJ2-7; 11 bases are a match to TRBD2. This CDR3 is 15 amino acids long. V lost 3 bases and J lost 7; bases outside the gene matches: 8. The germline V gene has CDR1 SEHNR and CDR2 FQNEAQ (reference sequence). CDR3 sequence reads: CASSLVAGGPGEQYF. Here the CDR3 DNA reads TGTGCCAGCAGCTTGGTAGCGGGAGGGCCAGGTGAGCAGTACTTC. The full variable domain, rest sourced from reference TRBV7-9 and TRBJ2-7, is DTGVSQNPRHKITKRGQNVTFRCDPISEHNRLYWYRQTLGQGPEFLTYFQNEAQLEKSRLLSDRFSAERPKGSFSTLEIQRTEQGDSAMYLCASSLVAGGPGEQYFGPGTRLTVT.

This clonotype has a count of ten or more. This chain joins TRBV30 and TRBJ1-1; D perhaps matches TRBD1 (6 bases). Germline CDR1 reads GTSNPN; CDR2 reads SVGIG (reference sequence). CDR3 length: 15 amino acids. The germline V and J ends were trimmed by 2 bases and 1 base, with 14 bases remaining between them. CDR3: CAWSWAGAPNTEAFF. The CDR3 DNA reads TGTGCCTGGAGTTGGGCAGGGGCCCCGAACACTGAAGCTTTCTTT.

This chain connects TRBV5-1 to TRBJ2-2, with TRBD1 matching 8 bases. The CDR3 totals 17 residues. Germline values: CDR1 SGHRS, CDR2 YFSETQ. Trimming at V came to 2 bases and at J to 6 bases, leaving 12 bases not matched to a gene. DNA of the CDR3: TGCGCCAGCAGCTTCGCGCCGACAGGGGTAGGCGCCGGGGAGCTGTTTTTT. Protein: CASSFAPTGVGAGELFF. Based on the CDR3 plus reference TRBV5-1 and TRBJ2-2, the full variable domain is KAGVTQTPRYLIKTRGQQVTLSCSPISGHRSVSWYQQTPGQGLQFLFEYFSETQRNKGNFPGRFSGRQFSNSRSEMNVSTLELGDSALYLCASSFAPTGVGAGELFFGEGSRLTVL.

This clonotype was counted between two and nine times. In DNA, the CDR3 is TGTGCCAGCAGTTTACGGGGCGGGAGCACTGAAGCTTTCTTT. Translated, it gives CASSLRGGSTEAFF. The rearrangement links TRBV12-3 or TRBV12-4 to TRBJ1-1; possible D gene TRBD1, 5 bases. The CDR3 is 14 amino acids. V was pared by 2 bases and J by 4 bases, with 11 bases between.

This clonotype was detected many times. The chain joins TRBV5-1 to TRBJ2-3; D ambiguous. V was shortened by 0 bases and J by 2 bases, with 7 bases between the two germline ends. The CDR3 has 14 amino acids. The germline CDR1 and CDR2 sequences are SGHRS and YFSETQ. The DNA for the CDR3 is TGCGCCAGCAGCTTGGTTCAGATCACAGATACGCAGTATTTT. This translates into CASSLVQITDTQYF. Together with reference TRBV5-1 and TRBJ2-3, the CDR3 gives the full variable domain: KAGVTQTPRYLIKTRGQQVTLSCSPISGHRSVSWYQQTPGQGLQFLFEYFSETQRNKGNFPGRFSGRQFSNSRSEMNVSTLELGDSALYLCASSLVQITDTQYFGPGTRLTVL.

This chain connects TRBV3-1 to TRBJ1-5; no firm D call. Trimming removed 1 base from V and 7 bases from J, with 11 bases in between. Germline V gives CDR1 LGHDT, CDR2 YNNKEL (reference sequence). CDR3 size: 14 residues. The CDR3 DNA reads as TGTGCCAGCAGCCAAGGGGGAGCAGACCAGCCCCAGCATTTT. Its translation is CASSQGGADQPQHF. Drawing the rest from reference TRBV3-1 and TRBJ1-5, the complete variable domain is DTAVSQTPKYLVTQMGNDKSIKCEQNLGHDTMYWYKQDSKKFLKIMFSYNNKELIINETVPNRFSPKSPDKAHLNLHINSLELGDSAVYFCASSQGGADQPQHFGDGTRLSIL.

This chain joins TRBV12-3 or TRBV12-4 and TRBJ2-7; 13 nucleotides match TRBD2. The CDR3 spans 14 residues. J was trimmed by 7 bases and V by 7 bases; bases with no gene match: 7. The CDR3 sequence is CASNILAGGGEQYF. The CDR3 nucleotides read TGTGCCAGCAACATACTAGCGGGAGGGGGGGAGCAGTACTTC.

Many counts were recorded for this clonotype. J is TRBJ2-5 and V is TRBV29-1; D is ambiguous. V lost 0 bases, J lost 5 bases, and 7 bases lay in between. CDR3 length: 12 residues. Germline loops: CDR1 SQVTM, CDR2 ANQGSEA. The CDR3 loop is CSVEDSTETQYF. As DNA, the CDR3 is TGCAGCGTTGAAGACTCCACGGAGACCCAGTACTTC.

This chain links TRBV11-3 with TRBJ2-5; 8 positions agree with TRBD2. Germline trimming cut 5 bases from V and 7 bases from J; bases unmatched to any gene: 3. Germline values: CDR1 SGHNT, CDR2 YENEEA. CDR3 length: 12 amino acids. CDR3 in amino acids: CASSPGGRTQYF. In DNA, the CDR3 is TGTGCCAGCAGCCCGGGGGGGCGGACCCAGTACTTC.

This clonotype was seen more than once but under ten times. The V call is TRBV20-1, the J call TRBJ1-1; TRBD1 agrees at 8 bases. This CDR3 spans 15 amino acids. Germline CDR1 is DFQATT and CDR2 is SNEGSKA (reference sequence). V trimming: 1 base; J trimming: 1 base; junction bases outside the gene matches: 5. The DNA of the CDR3 is TGCAGTGCTAGAGGACAGGGGCAGACGAACACTGAAGCTTTCTTT. Protein: CSARGQGQTNTEAFF.

In this sample, this clonotype turned up a few times. The rearrangement links TRBV12-3 or TRBV12-4 to TRBJ2-5; 11 bases line up with TRBD2. Trimming at V came to 5 bases and at J to 5 bases, leaving 7 bases not matched to a gene. The CDR3 has 15 residues. The DNA for the CDR3 is TGTGCCAGCAGTCGTAGCGGGAGGGCCAGGGAGACCCAGTACTTC. Translated, it gives CASSRSGRARETQYF.

This clonotype was counted a few times. This chain uses TRBV11-2 with TRBJ2-2; D unclear. This CDR3 comprises 13 residues. In germline, CDR1 is SGHAT, CDR2 FQNNGV. Trimming removed 2 bases at V and 8 bases at J, with 9 bases between. CDR3 loop: CASSLSGWGELFF. The DNA of the CDR3 is TGTGCCAGCAGCTTATCCGGGTGGGGGGAGCTGTTTTTT.

This clonotype came up a few times. This rearrangement joins TRBV25-1 to TRBJ2-7, with D possibly matching TRBD1 (5 bases). V lost 1 base and J 0 bases, leaving 16 bases between the germline ends. The V gene's germline CDR1 is MGHDK and CDR2 SYGVNS. The CDR3 loop spans 17 amino acids. The CDR3 here is CASSEFRGIHTSYEQYF. In DNA form, the CDR3 reads TGTGCCAGCAGTGAATTTAGGGGCATACACACCTCCTACGAGCAGTACTTC.

Worth noting for this clonotype: This sequence may be a read error, since a much larger clone differs from it by one base. The chain carries TRBV7-9 and TRBJ2-5; D ambiguous. CDR3 length: 13 residues. CDR1 SEHNR and CDR2 FQNEAQ come from the germline V gene (reference sequence). With 3 bases removed from V and 0 bases from J, the gap between germline ends came to 5 bases. The CDR3 sequence: CASSFWDQETQYF. The CDR3 region has the DNA TGTGCCAGCAGCTTTTGGGACCAAGAGACCCAGTACTTC.

The chain links TRBV29-1 to TRBJ2-5; TRBD1 is a possible D gene (6 bases). The length of the CDR3 is 15 residues. The germline V and J ends were trimmed by 2 bases and 2 bases, with 15 bases remaining between them. CDR1 SQVTM and CDR2 ANQGSEA come from the germline V gene. In DNA form, the CDR3 reads TGCAGCGTTGAATTGTTGGGACAAGAGCAAGAGACCCAGTACTTC. It translates to CSVELLGQEQETQYF.

Only a few counts were recorded for this clonotype. This chain's CDR3 is CASTMGRVQVGNEQFF. The CDR3 DNA reads as TGTGCCAGCACGATGGGGAGGGTTCAGGTCGGCAATGAGCAGTTCTTC. V and J are TRBV7-9 and TRBJ2-1; TRBD2 matches 7 bases. Trimming cost V 7 bases and J 6 bases; bases outside gene matches: 15. Looked up from germline, CDR1 is SEHNR and CDR2 is FQNEAQ (reference sequence). The CDR3 is made up of 16 amino acids.

CDR3: CASSQGAAETQYF. The CDR3 coding sequence is TGCGCCAGCAGCCAAGGAGCAGCTGAGACCCAGTACTTC. The J gene is TRBJ2-5, the V gene TRBV4-1; no clear D gene. Deletions cut 1 base from V and 5 bases from J, with 8 bases between. Germline-derived CDR1 and CDR2 are MGHRA and YSYEKL. This CDR3 has 13 amino acids.

This chain connects TRBV4-1 to TRBJ2-3, with 9 positions matching TRBD2. Germline CDR1 MGHRA, CDR2 YSYEKL. V was pared by 1 base and J by 5 bases, with 7 bases of the junction left unmatched. The length of the CDR3 is 16 residues. CDR3 bases: TGCGCCAGCAGCCAAGTGGCGGGAGGGTCGAGAGATACGCAGTATTTT. It specifies CASSQVAGGSRDTQYF.

This clonotype occurred a few times. The chain joins TRBV24-1 to TRBJ2-5, with D perhaps TRBD2 (6 bases). V dropped 4 bases and J dropped 5 bases, with 16 bases sitting between them. The CDR3 has 15 amino acids. Germline loops: CDR1 KGHDR, CDR2 SFDVKD. CDR3 sequence reads: CATSDPVAAGETQYF. As DNA, the CDR3 is TGTGCCACCAGTGACCCCGTCGCGGCGGGGGAGACCCAGTACTTC.

This clonotype has just a few counts. The chain uses TRBV5-1 and TRBJ1-1; a weak D match, TRBD1 (6 bases). The CDR3 consists of 14 residues. Deletions cut 4 bases from V and 1 base from J, with 11 bases between. Germline assignment: CDR1 SGHRS and CDR2 YFSETQ. The CDR3: CASSMGGPNTEAFF. The CDR3 DNA is TGCGCCAGCAGCATGGGGGGCCCGAACACTGAAGCTTTCTTT.